This T cell receptor beta chain was captured in a study of blood T cell repertoires in COVID-19. Study-level information: Donors in the United States, Italy and Spain gave samples during acute or convalescent COVID-19.

Study processing details: Quantification of nucleated cells was approximated via reference gene primer amplification. Data came from immunoSEQ multiplex PCR; TCRdb stores just in-frame clones and leaves some out. The V and J calls and the clone size are those of that table, but D and trimming were determined from the DNA. The sample shows 400,000 or so clones, about 87% of them seen only once. This clone was counted many times. With 5 bases clipped from V and 1 base from J, the junction kept 5 bases outside the gene matches. CDR3 length: 14 residues. The germline CDR1 and CDR2 sequences are SGHTA and FQGNSA.

The sequence was obtained from a man between 18 and 29 years old with COVID-19, enrolled during active disease. The source material was peripheral blood. The V call is TRBV7-2, the J call TRBJ2-7; 7 positions agree with TRBD2. The CDR3 is CASSERDRSYEQYF. The DNA of the CDR3 is TGTGCCAGCAGCGAGCGGGACCGGTCCTACGAGCAGTACTTC.